A single sample is the source of the 20 T cell receptor beta chains below, sequenced in a study of monozygotic twins with inflammatory bowel disease. TCRdb re-called the 5' RACE reads; one entry per CDR3 protein, DNA not given. In all, the sample yields more than 300,000 distinct CDR3 sequences. Sequenced sample: blood. Receptors originate from a human donor with ulcerative colitis or Crohn's disease, or a healthy co-twin of an affected twin (not recorded which).

V usage is TRBV11-2 and J usage is TRBJ2-5; TCRdb proposes TRBD2, but this gene call is untestable without DNA. CDR3 length equals 16 residues. Per germline, CDR1 SGHAT and CDR2 FQNNGV. CDR3 loop: CASSPWTSGGAKTQYF.

This chain links TRBV12-3 or TRBV12-4 with TRBJ1-1; TCRdb calls TRBD1, which cannot be checked without DNA. The CDR3 runs to 14 residues. The CDR3 sequence is CASSPDAVGTEAFF.

The genes are TRBV3-1 and TRBJ2-7; no DNA is available, so the TRBD2 call from TCRdb remains unchecked. Looked up from germline, CDR1 is LGHDT and CDR2 is YNNKEL (reference sequence). The CDR3 consists of 15 residues. The CDR3: CASSFLAGGGYEQYF.

V gene TRBV5-6 combines with J gene TRBJ1-1; there is no DNA to check the TCRdb D call of TRBD1. Germline lookup yields CDR1 SGHDT and CDR2 YYEEEE. The CDR3 is 14 amino acids. Here the CDR3 reads CASSSGTGVSEAFF.

This chain links TRBV18 with TRBJ1-3. The germline V gene has CDR1 KGHSH and CDR2 LQKENI. The CDR3 contains 16 residues. The chain's CDR3 is CASSPPGQGSGNTIYF. The entire variable domain, with the rest obtained from reference TRBV18 and TRBJ1-3, is as follows: NAGVMQNPRHLVRRRGQEARLRCSPMKGHSHVYWYRQLPEEGLKFMVYLQKENIIDESGMPKERFSAEFPKEGPSILRIQQVVRGDSAAYFCASSPPGQGSGNTIYFGEGSWLTVV.

This chain connects TRBV7-9 to TRBJ1-3. From germline, CDR1 is SEHNR and CDR2 FQNEAQ (reference sequence). The CDR3 loop spans 13 amino acids. The CDR3 loop reads CASRSDSGNTIYF. Looking up the rest from reference TRBV7-9 and TRBJ1-3 gives the full variable domain: DTGVSQNPRHKITKRGQNVTFRCDPISEHNRLYWYRQTLGQGPEFLTYFQNEAQLEKSRLLSDRFSAERPKGSFSTLEIQRTEQGDSAMYLCASRSDSGNTIYFGEGSWLTVV.

This rearrangement joins TRBV4-1 to TRBJ2-1; TCRdb names TRBD1, which stays unverified in the absence of DNA. This CDR3 has 16 residues. Germline CDR1 reads MGHRA; CDR2 reads YSYEKL. CDR3 sequence reads: CASSQAGGSIYNEQFF.

V gene TRBV9 combines with J gene TRBJ2-7; TCRdb returns TRBD2, unconfirmable since there is no DNA. The CDR3 length is 16 residues. Germline V gene data show CDR1 as SGDLS and CDR2 as YYNGEE. The CDR3: CASSVGGAGGPYEQYF. Complete variable domain (other parts from reference TRBV9 and TRBJ2-7): DSGVTQTPKHLITATGQRVTLRCSPRSGDLSVYWYQQSLDQGLQFLIQYYNGEERAKGNILERFSAQQFPDLHSELNLSSLELGDSALYFCASSVGGAGGPYEQYFGPGTRLTVT.

This chain joins TRBV12-3 or TRBV12-4 and TRBJ2-7; TCRdb returns TRBD1, unconfirmable since there is no DNA. This CDR3 has 15 amino acids. CDR3 protein: CASSLYGQGTYEQYF.

The chain combines TRBV10-3 with TRBJ2-7; TCRdb reports TRBD2, a call that lacks DNA to check it against. This CDR3 is 16 amino acids long. Germline assignment: CDR1 ENHRY and CDR2 SYGVKD. CDR3 in amino acids: CATFQRGGQSFDEQYF.

The V and J genes are TRBV5-4 and TRBJ2-1; as DNA is missing, the TRBD2 call by TCRdb cannot be tested. Per germline, CDR1 SGHNT and CDR2 YYREEE (reference sequence). CDR3 length: 17 residues. This CDR3 is CASSSSGGLNSYNEQFF.

The chain combines TRBV9 with TRBJ1-6; TCRdb's assignment of TRBD1 cannot be checked, as there is no DNA. The CDR3 loop spans 15 amino acids. Germline V CDR1 and CDR2: SGDLS, YYNGEE. The CDR3 sequence: CASSVGQGLESPLHF.

This rearrangement joins TRBV6-5 to TRBJ2-2. This CDR3 contains 15 residues. The germline gives CDR1 MNHEY, CDR2 SVGAGI. The CDR3 is CASSYEQVSTGELFF.

The V call is TRBV5-1, the J call TRBJ1-1. Per the germline V gene, CDR1 is SGHRS and CDR2 is YFSETQ. The CDR3 sequence is 11 residues long. CDR3 in amino acids: CASSSGIRAFF.

The chain joins TRBV12-3 or TRBV12-4 to TRBJ2-1; TCRdb's assignment of TRBD2 cannot be checked, as there is no DNA. This CDR3 is built from 15 residues. The CDR3: CASSLRAGGLHEQFF.

The V gene is TRBV12-3 or TRBV12-4, the J gene TRBJ2-7; with no DNA, the TCRdb D assignment of TRBD1 cannot be verified. This CDR3 has 15 amino acids. This chain's CDR3 is CASRPTGTPSYEQYF.

This chain joins TRBV4-3 and TRBJ2-4; TCRdb's assignment of TRBD2 cannot be checked, as there is no DNA. This CDR3 region has 17 residues. The germline CDR1 and CDR2 sequences are LGHNA and YSLEER. The CDR3: CASSQAPGLGDKNIQYF.

The rearrangement links TRBV7-2 to TRBJ2-1; the TRBD2 assignment by TCRdb is unverifiable without DNA. CDR1 is SGHTA, CDR2 FQGNSA, per germline. The CDR3 consists of 14 residues. CDR3 protein: CASSPHLVLDEQFF.

CDR3 sequence: CATLPVGRRTDTQYF. The chain recombines TRBV27 with TRBJ2-3; TCRdb selects TRBD1, and the lack of DNA leaves this call unchecked. The V gene's germline CDR1 is MNHEY and CDR2 SMNVEV (reference sequence). This CDR3 has 15 residues.

The rearrangement links TRBV4-3 to TRBJ1-6; TCRdb names TRBD1, which stays unverified in the absence of DNA. This CDR3 is built from 17 residues. Germline V gene lookup returns CDR1 LGHNA and CDR2 YSLEER. CDR3 in amino acids: CASSQGQGGSYNSPLHF.